This entry concerns a single T cell receptor (beta chain). As yet, its antigen is unknown. Sequenced by immunoSEQ multiplex PCR; TCRdb stores in-frame clones only, minus some. The data contain roughly 19,000 clones, roughly 84% of them singletons. This entry comes from a study of chemoradiotherapy in HPV16-positive cancers. General observations from the study: Candidate HPV-specific clones and E7-related TCR motifs grew in tumor during treatment.

The germline V gene has CDR1 SGHDT and CDR2 YYEEEE. Trimming shortened V by 2 bases and J by 0 bases, and 12 bases separated the two germline ends. The CDR3 is 17 amino acids. This receptor was taken from a human donor with HPV-associated anogenital cancer. Sequenced material: blood, taken from a patient who underwent chemoradiotherapy. The chain is built from TRBV5-6 and TRBJ2-6; D is perhaps TRBD1 or TRBD2 (5 bases each). The DNA for the CDR3 is TGTGCCAGCAGCTTAGGGACGCGCTCCTCTGGGGCCAACGTCCTGACTTTC. It specifies CASSLGTRSSGANVLTF.